These 15 T cell receptor beta chains came from one sample sequenced in a study of T cell repertoires in cytomegalovirus infection. TCRdb re-analysed the reads in MiXCR, keeping a single row per CDR3 protein. The data hold just over 300,000 distinct CDR3 sequences, with about a sixth observed a single time. Sequencing was performed on PBMCs. The receptor source for this set is a human donor in good health (CMV status not recorded). Some clones in this sample may be carry-over from other donors' samples.

This clonotype appeared a few times. This chain links TRBV2 with TRBJ2-2, with D possibly being TRBD2 (6 bases). Germline CDR1 SNHLY, CDR2 FYNNEI. The CDR3 spans 14 residues. Trimming pared 3 bases from V and 6 bases from J, leaving 11 bases between. The CDR3 loop reads CASSELGTPGELFF. In DNA form, the CDR3 reads TGTGCCAGCAGTGAGCTAGGGACTCCCGGGGAGCTGTTTTTT.

This chain joins TRBV4-1 and TRBJ2-1; 13 positions agree with TRBD2. This CDR3 comprises 17 residues. J gave up 10 bases and V 3 bases, and 12 bases lay outside the gene matches. Germline CDR1 reads MGHRA; CDR2 reads YSYEKL. The CDR3 protein is CASSHPRLAGGPGEQFF. The CDR3 region has the DNA TGCGCCAGCAGCCACCCCAGACTAGCGGGGGGACCCGGAGAGCAGTTCTTC.

Many counts were recorded for this clonotype. This chain links TRBV19 with TRBJ1-3; TRBD1 matches 9 bases. CDR1 and CDR2 (germline): LNHDA, SQIVND (reference sequence). The CDR3 consists of 16 residues. V gave up 8 bases and J gave up 0 bases; unmatched junction bases: 8. The CDR3 sequence: CASGTGLTSSGNTIYF. In DNA, the CDR3 is TGTGCCAGTGGGACAGGGCTAACCTCCTCTGGAAACACCATATATTTT.

The chain links TRBV10-3 to TRBJ1-6, with a possible D match to TRBD1 (6 bases). The germline V gene has CDR1 ENHRY and CDR2 SYGVKD. V was pared by 6 bases and J by 9 bases, with 12 bases between. This CDR3 comprises 13 residues. The CDR3 loop reads CAIRQGGGSPLHF. The CDR3 DNA sequence: TGTGCCATCAGACAGGGAGGAGGTTCACCCCTCCACTTT.

The table lists this clonotype with a few counts. The chain combines TRBV20-1 with TRBJ2-7; D is perhaps TRBD2 (5 bases). The length of the CDR3 is 14 residues. Germline assignment: CDR1 DFQATT and CDR2 SNEGSKA (reference sequence). V was cut by 5 bases and J by 2 bases, with 16 bases left in between. Here the CDR3 reads CSAPRGSFAYEQYF. The CDR3 DNA reads TGCAGTGCTCCTAGAGGGTCCTTTGCCTACGAGCAGTACTTC.

The rearrangement joins TRBV12-3 or TRBV12-4 to TRBJ1-2; the D gene is possibly TRBD1 (6 bases). The CDR3 sequence is 15 residues long. The V end lost 3 bases, the J end lost 7 bases, and 18 bases lay between the germline ends. The CDR3 coding sequence is TGTGCCAGCAGTTTCAACAGGGATGTTATGGCTGGCTACACCTTC. Translated: CASSFNRDVMAGYTF.

As DNA, the CDR3 is TGTGCCAGCAGTTTAGGCTCTGTTCCGGAGACCCAGTACTTC. Residues: CASSLGSVPETQYF. This chain connects TRBV12-3 or TRBV12-4 to TRBJ2-5; D gene ambiguous. The CDR3 length is 14 residues. V lost 1 base and J lost 5, with 11 bases in between.

This clonotype was counted many times. This chain uses TRBV12-3 or TRBV12-4 with TRBJ2-5; tentative D call: TRBD1 (6 bases). V dropped 1 base and J dropped 5 bases, with 17 bases sitting between them. The CDR3 is 16 residues long. CDR3 region: CASSLDVRTARETQYF. Written as DNA, the CDR3 is TGTGCCAGCAGTTTAGATGTGAGGACAGCCAGGGAGACCCAGTACTTC.

This clonotype was seen more than once but under ten times. The chain carries TRBV28 and TRBJ1-6, with 8 bases aligning to TRBD1. Germline V gene data show CDR1 as MDHEN and CDR2 as SYDVKM. The CDR3 totals 15 residues. The V gene end was trimmed by 8 bases and the J gene end by 9 bases; junction bases not matched to a gene: 12. The CDR3 is CASGPADRESSPLHF. The DNA for the CDR3 is TGTGCCAGCGGGCCGGCGGACAGGGAAAGTTCACCCCTCCACTTT.

The chain links TRBV27 to TRBJ2-7; 7 nucleotides match TRBD2. The CDR3 has 14 residues. The V gene end was trimmed by 5 bases and the J gene end by 3 bases; junction bases not matched to a gene: 7. The germline gives CDR1 MNHEY, CDR2 SMNVEV (reference sequence). CDR3 nucleotide sequence: TGTGCCAGCAGTCCCCGACTAGCCCTCTACGAGCAGTACTTC. It specifies CASSPRLALYEQYF.

This chain links TRBV20-1 with TRBJ1-2, with D perhaps TRBD1 (5 bases). Trimming cost V 7 bases and J 0 bases, with 12 bases left between them. CDR1 and CDR2 (germline): DFQATT, SNEGSKA (reference sequence). The CDR3 covers 13 residues. The CDR3 DNA is TGCAGTGGCGGGGGAACCTCTAACTATGGCTACACCTTC. Translation gives CSGGGTSNYGYTF.

The rearrangement uses TRBV5-4 and TRBJ2-3; perhaps D is TRBD1 or TRBD2 (5 bases each). CDR3 length equals 15 residues. V was shortened by 6 bases and J by 2 bases, with 16 bases between the two germline ends. In germline, CDR1 is SGHNT, CDR2 YYREEE (reference sequence). The CDR3 is CASTPWDLTTDTQYF. CDR3 in DNA: TGTGCCAGCACCCCCTGGGACCTCACCACAGATACGCAGTATTTT.

This clonotype was observed a few times. J is TRBJ2-1 and V is TRBV4-3, with TRBD2 identical over 10 bases. The CDR3 has 15 residues. Germline V gene sequence: CDR1 LGHNA, CDR2 YSLEER. J was trimmed by 6 bases and V by 4 bases; bases with no gene match: 6. CDR3 sequence: CASSPYSGGFNEQFF. The DNA for the CDR3 is TGCGCCAGCAGCCCTTATAGCGGGGGGTTCAATGAGCAGTTCTTC.

The rearrangement joins TRBV6-1 to TRBJ2-5; no reliable D call. Between the trimmed V and J ends, which lost 2 bases and 1 base, there was a span of 8 bases. The CDR3 consists of 14 residues. Per the germline V gene, CDR1 is MNHNS and CDR2 is SASEGT. CDR3 region: CASSEQAPQETQYF. The CDR3 DNA reads TGTGCCAGCAGTGAACAGGCGCCCCAAGAGACCCAGTACTTC.

The V gene is TRBV13, the J gene TRBJ2-2; 14 bases fit TRBD2. The V gene's germline CDR1 is PRHDT and CDR2 FYEKMQ (reference sequence). The V and J ends lost 5 bases and 7 bases, in that order; junction bases with no gene match: 6. There are 16 residues in the CDR3. The CDR3 nucleotides are TGTGCCAGCAGCCCCAGACTAGCGGGGGGGCACGGGGAGCTGTTTTTT. It codes for CASSPRLAGGHGELFF. Full variable domain (outside the CDR3, taken from reference TRBV13 and TRBJ2-2): AAGVIQSPRHLIKEKRETATLKCYPIPRHDTVYWYQQGPGQDPQFLISFYEKMQSDKGSIPDRFSAQQFSDYHSELNMSSLELGDSALYFCASSPRLAGGHGELFFGEGSRLTVL.